This TCR beta chain comes out of a study of T cell repertoires in cytomegalovirus infection (dated by TCRdb to the late 2010s). Notes on the research overall: Peptide stimulations targeted recently identified HLA-C-restricted CMV epitopes, whose presentation resists viral immunomodulation, together with well-studied HLA-B-restricted epitopes. The HLA type of each donor mattered for the analysis, because public TCR beta signatures pointed to carriage of CMV infection along with the matching HLA type. Points the paper makes about the study in general: The ex vivo response was dominated by HLA-C-restricted CMV-specific TCR beta clonotypes, which also provided the single most frequent clonotype in two of eight donors. Carriers of CMV infection plus the relevant HLA type were discriminated by the cumulative frequency of public TCR beta family members in the study cohort and in an independent roughly 370-donor cohort.

The sequencer listed for this sample is Illumina HiSeq 1500. TCRdb reran the public reads through fastp at Q25 and MiXCR, keeping productive beta chains. CDR3 protein sequences are deduplicated, and each keeps its most common genes and DNA. This sample lists about 920,000 distinct CDR3 sequences; roughly 30% were detected once. Over 12% of the sample comes from the top ten. Trimming takes 4 bases from V and 6 bases from J, and the germline ends sit 20 bases apart. Taken from the germline V gene (reference sequence), the CDR1 and CDR2 loops are SGHNT and YYREEE. The CDR3 holds 15 amino acids from the cysteine to the valine. Just CDR3 DNA is preserved here, 45 bases in frame from base 1. Worth noting for this clonotype: Its cognate antigen has yet to be identified. The record has no base qualities; no much larger clone is one base away.

What this sample's treatment or condition label stands for: in vitro stimulation with specific CMV peptide epitopes to enrich CMV-specific T cells. The source was cultured CD8+ T cells from PBMCs, collected from culture after CMV antigen stimulation. The receptor was derived from a human donor in good health (CMV status not recorded). Some clones in this sample may be carry-over from other donors' samples. The receptor chain draws on TRBV5-4 and TRBJ2-7; no D segment can be confidently identified. This receptor carries the CDR3 CASSLTFLTSPEQYV. The sequenced DNA is TGTGCCAGCAGCCTCACCTTCTTAACCTCCCCCGAGCAGTACGTC.